Given below is one TCR beta chain in context. This receptor's antigen is unknown. Nothing much larger sits one base from this clone, and base qualities are not available. The germline V gene provides CDR1 SGHTA and CDR2 FQGNSA. The CDR3 starts with the cysteine, ends with the phenylalanine, and has 15 residues. Of the read, only the CDR3 DNA is kept; its 45 bases are in frame from base 1. The junction carries 12 bases between V and J, which are trimmed by 5 bases and 1 base respectively. The immunoSEQ Assay, a bias-controlled multiplex PCR, was used to amplify TCRbeta CDR3 regions from genomic DNA. The authors' pipeline ran thus. The number of nucleated cells in each sample was estimated from the amplification of reference gene primers within the assay. To quantify the absolute abundance of each unique TCRbeta CDR3 rearrangement, sequence reads were collapsed and filtered. Productive Simpson clonality was computed per sample as the square root of Simpson's diversity index over productive rearrangements. The table comes from immuneACCESS by way of TCRdb, which keeps in-frame sequences with V and J called. Part of the clones is missing from these tables; in studies checked, under half for an unresolved V gene and the rest for unknown reasons. V and J calls and clone size follow that table, whereas D and trimming were derived from the DNA. The sample table holds approximately 250,000 clones, of which under 90% were seen once. Around 9.2% of the sample lies in the top ten.

These data come from a study of blood T cell repertoires in COVID-19 (dated by TCRdb to the early 2020s). A note on the overall study: Samples from collaborators originated in the United States, Italy and Spain and spanned both the acute and convalescent phases of COVID-19. The prospective study material was composed of cDNA or gDNA derived from T cells, B-cell-depleted T cells, or PBMCs. The dataset comprised deeply sampled blood TCRbeta repertoires from subjects exposed to, actively infected with, or recovered from COVID-19. The repertoires were released in a freely available public database intended as a resource for research on the immune response to SARS-CoV-2. The samples were drawn from the first 160 participants of the ongoing ImmuneRACE study and from 950 to 1,500 subjects provided by 6 global collaborators. Nearly every sample came with metadata listing a de-identified subject ID, COVID-19 status, age in years and sex. Where HLA class I and class II types were available, the types were taken from metadata supplied by the sample provider, not from assay-based typing.

Whole blood was collected in K2EDTA tubes by collaborating institutions according to the institutions' own protocols. For TCRbeta analysis, collaborator samples were shipped as frozen whole blood, as isolated PBMCs, or as DNA extracted from either sample type. Points the paper makes about the study in general: How much clinical and demographic metadata was included differed by source and by participant, and the metadata was provided uncurated.

The rearrangement combines TRBV7-2 with TRBJ1-5; the best D guess is TRBD1, with 6 bases matching. Sample: peripheral blood. The sequence was collected from a human donor in a cohort sampled during active COVID-19. In nucleotide form, the sequence is TGTGCCAGCAGCCTAGAGGGGGTAAGCAATCAGCCCCAGCATTTT. Its amino acids are CASSLEGVSNQPQHF.